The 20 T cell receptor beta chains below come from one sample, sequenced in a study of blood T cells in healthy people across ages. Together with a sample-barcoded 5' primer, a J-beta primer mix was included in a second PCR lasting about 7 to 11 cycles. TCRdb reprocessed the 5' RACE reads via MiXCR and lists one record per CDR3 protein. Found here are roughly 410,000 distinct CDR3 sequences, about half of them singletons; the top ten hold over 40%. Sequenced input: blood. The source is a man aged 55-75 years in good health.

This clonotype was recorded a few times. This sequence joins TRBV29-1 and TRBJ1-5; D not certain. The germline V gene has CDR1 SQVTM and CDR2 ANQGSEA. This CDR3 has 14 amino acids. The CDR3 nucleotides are TGCAGAAGGTTTGGACGCCTAACCAATCAGCCCCAGCATTTT. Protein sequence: CRRFGRLTNQPQHF.

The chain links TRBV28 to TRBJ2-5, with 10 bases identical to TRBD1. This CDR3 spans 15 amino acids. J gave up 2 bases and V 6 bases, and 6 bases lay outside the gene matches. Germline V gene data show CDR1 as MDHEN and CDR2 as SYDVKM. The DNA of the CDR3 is TGTGCCAGCAGAGGACAGGGACAGGGGCAAGAGACCCAGTACTTC. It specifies CASRGQGQGQETQYF.

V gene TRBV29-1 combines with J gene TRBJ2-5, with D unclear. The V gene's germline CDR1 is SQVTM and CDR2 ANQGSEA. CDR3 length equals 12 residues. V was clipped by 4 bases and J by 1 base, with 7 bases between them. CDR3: CSVVLGQETQYF. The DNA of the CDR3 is TGCAGCGTTGTGTTGGGCCAAGAGACCCAGTACTTC. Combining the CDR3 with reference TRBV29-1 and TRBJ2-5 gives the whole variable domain SAVISQKPSRDICQRGTSLTIQCQVDSQVTMMFWYRQQPGQSLTLIATANQGSEATYESGFVIDKFPISRPNLTFSTLTVSNMSPEDSSIYLCSVVLGQETQYFGPGTRLLVL.

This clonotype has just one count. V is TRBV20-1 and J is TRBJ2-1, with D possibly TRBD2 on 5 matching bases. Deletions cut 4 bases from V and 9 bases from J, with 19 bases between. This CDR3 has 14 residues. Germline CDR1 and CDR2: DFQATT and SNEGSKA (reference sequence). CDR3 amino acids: CSAKTIGLGGEQFF. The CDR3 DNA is TGCAGTGCTAAGACTATCGGTCTTGGCGGTGAGCAGTTCTTC.

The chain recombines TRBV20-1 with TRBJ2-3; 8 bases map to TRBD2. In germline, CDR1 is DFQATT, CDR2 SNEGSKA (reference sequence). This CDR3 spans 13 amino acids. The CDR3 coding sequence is TGCGCCGCTAGACAGCGGGGGACAGATACGCAGTATTTT. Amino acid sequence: CAARQRGTDTQYF.

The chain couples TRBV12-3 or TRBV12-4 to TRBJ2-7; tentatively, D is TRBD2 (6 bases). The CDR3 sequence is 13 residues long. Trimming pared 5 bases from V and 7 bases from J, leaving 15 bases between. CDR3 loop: CASSGGAHLEQYF. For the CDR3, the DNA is TGTGCCAGCAGTGGAGGGGCGCACTTGGAGCAGTACTTC.

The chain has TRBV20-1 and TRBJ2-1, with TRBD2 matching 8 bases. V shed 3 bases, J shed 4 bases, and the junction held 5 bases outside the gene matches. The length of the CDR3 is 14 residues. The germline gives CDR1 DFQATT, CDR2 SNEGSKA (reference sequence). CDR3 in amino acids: CSARDREGYNEQFF. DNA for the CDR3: TGCAGTGCTAGGGACCGGGAGGGGTACAATGAGCAGTTCTTC.

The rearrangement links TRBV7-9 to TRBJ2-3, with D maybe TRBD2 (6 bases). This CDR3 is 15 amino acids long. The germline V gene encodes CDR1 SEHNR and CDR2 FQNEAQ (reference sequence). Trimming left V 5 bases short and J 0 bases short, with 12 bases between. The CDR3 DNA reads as TGTGCCAGCAGCCCACTAGCCTCTAGCACAGATACGCAGTATTTT. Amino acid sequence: CASSPLASSTDTQYF.

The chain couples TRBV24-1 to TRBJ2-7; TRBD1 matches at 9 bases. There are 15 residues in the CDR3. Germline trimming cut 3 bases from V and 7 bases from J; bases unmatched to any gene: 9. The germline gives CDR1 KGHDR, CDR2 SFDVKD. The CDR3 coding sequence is TGTGCCACCAGTGATCCCCACAGGGGGCGAGGGGAGCAGTACTTC. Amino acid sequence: CATSDPHRGRGEQYF.

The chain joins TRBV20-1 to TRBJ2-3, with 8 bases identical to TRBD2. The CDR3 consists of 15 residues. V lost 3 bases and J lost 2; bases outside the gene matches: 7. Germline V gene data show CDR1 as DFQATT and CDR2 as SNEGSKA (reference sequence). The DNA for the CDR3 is TGCAGTGCTAGGGTAGCGGGGCGGGTCACAGATACGCAGTATTTT. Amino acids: CSARVAGRVTDTQYF.

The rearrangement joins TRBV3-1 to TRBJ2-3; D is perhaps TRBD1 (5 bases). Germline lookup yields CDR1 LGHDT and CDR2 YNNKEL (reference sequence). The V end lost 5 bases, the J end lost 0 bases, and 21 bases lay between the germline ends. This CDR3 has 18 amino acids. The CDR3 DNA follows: TGTGCCAGCAGCAAACAGGTATCGTCAGGAATAAGCACAGATACGCAGTATTTT. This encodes CASSKQVSSGISTDTQYF.

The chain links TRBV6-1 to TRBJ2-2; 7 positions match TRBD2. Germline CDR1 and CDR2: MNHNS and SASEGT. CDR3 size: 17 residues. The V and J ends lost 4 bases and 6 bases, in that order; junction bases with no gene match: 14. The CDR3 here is CASSGTSGFGRSGELFF. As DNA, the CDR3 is TGTGCCAGCAGTGGGACTAGTGGGTTCGGTCGGTCCGGGGAGCTGTTTTTT.

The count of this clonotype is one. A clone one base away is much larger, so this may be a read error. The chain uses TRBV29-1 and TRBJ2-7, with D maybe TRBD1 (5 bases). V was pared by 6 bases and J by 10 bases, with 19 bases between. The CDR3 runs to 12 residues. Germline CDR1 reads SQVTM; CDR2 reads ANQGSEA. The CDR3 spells CSVCEQVSEQYF. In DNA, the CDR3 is TGCAGCGTCTGCGAACAGGTTTCTGAACAGTACTTC.

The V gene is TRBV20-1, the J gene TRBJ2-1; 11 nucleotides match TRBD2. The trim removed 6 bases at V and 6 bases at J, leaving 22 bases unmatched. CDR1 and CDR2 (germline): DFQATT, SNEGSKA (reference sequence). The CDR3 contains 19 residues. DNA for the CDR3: TGCAGTGCCACTGGGGGTGGGCTAGCGGGGGGTCGACGTCCCAATGAGCAGTTCTTC. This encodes CSATGGGLAGGRRPNEQFF.

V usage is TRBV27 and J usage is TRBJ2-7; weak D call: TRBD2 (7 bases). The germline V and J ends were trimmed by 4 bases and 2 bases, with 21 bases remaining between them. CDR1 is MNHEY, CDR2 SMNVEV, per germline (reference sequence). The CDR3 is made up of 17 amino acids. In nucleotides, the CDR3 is TGTGCCAGCAGTTCCGGACTGGCGGGGGCCTGGACCTACGAGCAGTACTTC. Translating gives CASSSGLAGAWTYEQYF.

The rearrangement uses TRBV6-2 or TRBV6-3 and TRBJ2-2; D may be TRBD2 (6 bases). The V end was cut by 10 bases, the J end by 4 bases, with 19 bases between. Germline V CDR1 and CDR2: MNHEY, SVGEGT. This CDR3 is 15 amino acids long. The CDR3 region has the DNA TGTGCCATCCTCGCCGGGACTTCCCTCACCGGGGAGCTGTTTTTT. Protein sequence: CAILAGTSLTGELFF.

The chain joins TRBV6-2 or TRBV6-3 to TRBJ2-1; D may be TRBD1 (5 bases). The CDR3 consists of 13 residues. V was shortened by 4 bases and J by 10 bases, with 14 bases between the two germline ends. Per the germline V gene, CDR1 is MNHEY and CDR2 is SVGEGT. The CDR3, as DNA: TGTGCCAGCAGTTGGGGCAGACCCTACGAGCAGTTCTTC. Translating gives CASSWGRPYEQFF.

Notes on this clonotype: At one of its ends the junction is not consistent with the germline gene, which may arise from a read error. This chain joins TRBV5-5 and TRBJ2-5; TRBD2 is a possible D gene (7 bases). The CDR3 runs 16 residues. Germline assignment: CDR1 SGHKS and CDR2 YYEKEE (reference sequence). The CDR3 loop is CASGLRQGRAQETQYF. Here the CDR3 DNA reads TGTGCCAGCGGCTTGCGTCAGGGGAGGGCACAAGAGACCCAGTACTTC.

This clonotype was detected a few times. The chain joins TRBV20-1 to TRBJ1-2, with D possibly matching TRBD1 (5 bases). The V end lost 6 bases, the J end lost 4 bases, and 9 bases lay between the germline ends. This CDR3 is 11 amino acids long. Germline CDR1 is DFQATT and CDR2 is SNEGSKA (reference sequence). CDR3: CSAPRAYGYTF. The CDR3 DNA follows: TGCAGTGCCCCCAGGGCCTATGGCTACACCTTC.

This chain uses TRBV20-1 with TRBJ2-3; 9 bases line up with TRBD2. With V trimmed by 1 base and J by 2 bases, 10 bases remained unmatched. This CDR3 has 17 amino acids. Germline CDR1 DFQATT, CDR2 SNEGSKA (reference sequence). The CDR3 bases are TGCAGTGCTAGAGGGTTTCTAGCGGGGATCTCCACAGATACGCAGTATTTT. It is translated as CSARGFLAGISTDTQYF.